This T cell receptor (beta chain) was recovered during a study of graft-versus-host responses after intestinal transplantation. The wider study: Transplant types were multivisceral, liver-intestinal, or isolated intestinal. Every recipient had anti-thymocyte globulin induction and roughly 3 years of tacrolimus plus steroids. Study observations and caveats: With peak circulating GvH clone levels came an association with early post-transplant HvG declines. Recipient marrow harbored GvH clones, some of which surfaced first in ileum or blood.

About this clone: Its antigen remains unknown.

With 4 bases clipped from V and 7 bases from J, the junction kept 8 bases outside the gene matches. Germline values: CDR1 SGHAT, CDR2 FQNNGV. This CDR3 has 15 amino acids. Data came from immunoSEQ multiplex PCR; TCRdb stores just in-frame clones and leaves some out. The table has approximately 85,000 clones, roughly 90% seen once. The gene calls are TRBV11-2 and TRBJ2-5, with 11 bases lining up with TRBD2. This clonotype was sampled from a human donor who was the organ donor for an intestinal transplant. The sample here was unstimulated CD8+ T cells sorted from spleen or lymph node cells, taken before transplant. CDR3 region: CASSSGLAVRGTQYF. In DNA form, the CDR3 reads TGTGCCAGCAGCTCGGGACTAGCGGTTCGAGGGACCCAGTACTTC.